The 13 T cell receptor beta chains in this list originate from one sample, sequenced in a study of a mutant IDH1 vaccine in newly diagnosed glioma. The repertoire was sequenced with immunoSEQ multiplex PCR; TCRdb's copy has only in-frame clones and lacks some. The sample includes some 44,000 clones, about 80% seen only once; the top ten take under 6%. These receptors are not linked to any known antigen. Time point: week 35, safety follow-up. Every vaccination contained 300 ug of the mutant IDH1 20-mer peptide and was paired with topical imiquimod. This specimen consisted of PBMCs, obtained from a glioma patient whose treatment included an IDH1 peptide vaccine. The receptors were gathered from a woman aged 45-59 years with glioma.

The CDR3: CASSSRGEGRPQHF. The CDR3 coding sequence is TGTGCCAGCAGTTCCAGAGGGGAGGGTAGGCCCCAGCATTTT. The V gene is TRBV27, the J gene TRBJ1-5; a possible D gene is TRBD1 (5 bases). Trimming cost V 4 bases and J 9 bases, with 16 bases left between them. CDR1 is MNHEY, CDR2 SMNVEV, per germline (reference sequence). This CDR3 is built from 14 residues.

The CDR3 loop is CASSQEYGARGYTF. CDR3 DNA: TGCGCCAGCAGCCAGGAATATGGGGCGCGGGGCTACACCTTC. J is TRBJ1-2 and V is TRBV4-1, with a weak D call TRBD1 (5 bases). CDR3 length equals 14 residues. Germline loops: CDR1 MGHRA, CDR2 YSYEKL. The V gene lost 3 bases and the J gene lost 8 bases, with 16 bases spanning the gap.

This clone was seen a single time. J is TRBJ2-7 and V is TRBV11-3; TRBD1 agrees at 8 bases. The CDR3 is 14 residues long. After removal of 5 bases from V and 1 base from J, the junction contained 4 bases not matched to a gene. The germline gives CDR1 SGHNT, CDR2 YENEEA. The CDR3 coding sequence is TGTGCCAGCAGCGTCGGACAGGGTTCCTACGAGCAGTACTTC. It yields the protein CASSVGQGSYEQYF.

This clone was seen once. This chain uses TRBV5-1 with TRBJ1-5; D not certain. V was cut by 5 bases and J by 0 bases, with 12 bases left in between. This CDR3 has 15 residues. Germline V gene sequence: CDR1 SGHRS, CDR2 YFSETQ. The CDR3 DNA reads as TGCGCCAGCAGGTCGGACGGGAATAGCAATCAGCCCCAGCATTTT. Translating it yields CASRSDGNSNQPQHF.

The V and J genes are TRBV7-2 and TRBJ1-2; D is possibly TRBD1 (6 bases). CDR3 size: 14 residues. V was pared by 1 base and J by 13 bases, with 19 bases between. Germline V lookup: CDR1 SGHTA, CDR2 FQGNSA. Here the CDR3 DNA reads TGTGCCAGCAGCTTAGATAGGACAGCCCCCTCCGCCACCTTC. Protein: CASSLDRTAPSATF.

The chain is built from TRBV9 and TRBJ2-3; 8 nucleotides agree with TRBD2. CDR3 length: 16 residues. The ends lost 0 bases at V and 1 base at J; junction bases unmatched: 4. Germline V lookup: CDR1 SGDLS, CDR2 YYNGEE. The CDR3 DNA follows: TGTGCCAGCAGCGTAGTGGAAGCGGGGGGCACAGATACGCAGTATTTT. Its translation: CASSVVEAGGTDTQYF.

In nucleotides, the CDR3 is TGTGCCAGCAGCTTGGGGGGGACGAACTATGGCTACACCTTC. Translating it yields CASSLGGTNYGYTF. The chain links TRBV11-3 to TRBJ1-2, with TRBD1 as a possible D gene (5 bases). The V end lost 3 bases, the J end lost 2 bases, and 10 bases lay between the germline ends. This CDR3 has 14 amino acids. The V gene's germline CDR1 is SGHNT and CDR2 YENEEA.

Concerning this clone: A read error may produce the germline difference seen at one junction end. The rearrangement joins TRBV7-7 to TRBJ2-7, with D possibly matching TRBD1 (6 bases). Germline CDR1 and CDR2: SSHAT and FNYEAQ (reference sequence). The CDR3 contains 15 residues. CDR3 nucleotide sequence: TGTGCTAGCAGCCCCGACCCGGGACAAAACTACGAGCAGTACTTC. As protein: CASSPDPGQNYEQYF.

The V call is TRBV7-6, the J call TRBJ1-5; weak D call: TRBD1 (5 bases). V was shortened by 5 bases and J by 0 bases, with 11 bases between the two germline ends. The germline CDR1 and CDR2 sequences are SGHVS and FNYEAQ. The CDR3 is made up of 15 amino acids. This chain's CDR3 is CASSRTPSSNQPQHF. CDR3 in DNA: TGTGCCAGCAGCCGGACACCTAGTAGCAATCAGCCCCAGCATTTT.

DNA for the CDR3: TGTGCCAGCAGCCCCGGGGGCATGAACACTGAAGCTTTCTTT. Residues: CASSPGGMNTEAFF. The V gene is TRBV27, the J gene TRBJ1-1; D may be TRBD1 (6 bases). Looked up from germline, CDR1 is MNHEY and CDR2 is SMNVEV (reference sequence). V was trimmed by 6 bases and J by 0 bases, leaving 11 bases between them. This CDR3 region has 14 residues.

CDR3 coding DNA: TGTGCCAGCAGCCAAGCGAGGGTTGGTGTGACCATGAACACTGAAGCTTTCTTT. It specifies CASSQARVGVTMNTEAFF. The genes are TRBV4-2 and TRBJ1-1; the D is unclear. Trimming took 1 base from V and 0 from J, leaving 18 bases between them. The germline gives CDR1 LGHNA, CDR2 YNFKEQ. This CDR3 is 18 amino acids long.

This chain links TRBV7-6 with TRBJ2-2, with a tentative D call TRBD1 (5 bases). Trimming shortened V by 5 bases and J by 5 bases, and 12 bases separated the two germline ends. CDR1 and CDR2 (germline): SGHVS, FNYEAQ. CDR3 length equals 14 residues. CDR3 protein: CASSPGLGTGELFF. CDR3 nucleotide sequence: TGTGCCAGCAGCCCAGGGTTAGGGACCGGGGAGCTGTTTTTT.

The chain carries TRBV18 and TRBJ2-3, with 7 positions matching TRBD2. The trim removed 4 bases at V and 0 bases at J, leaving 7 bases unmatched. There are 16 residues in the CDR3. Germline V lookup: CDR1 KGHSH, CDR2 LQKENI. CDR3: CASSHRGDPSTDTQYF. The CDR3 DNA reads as TGTGCCAGCTCACATCGGGGGGATCCTAGCACAGATACGCAGTATTTT.